This TCR beta chain is from a study of cytomegalovirus exposure and HLA in healthy donors. Regarding the study as a whole: Later on, an analysis found that several of the most significant clusters appeared to be linked to common viral pathogens, which included parvovirus B19. Serostatus for CMV was the only available immune exposure information. A likely sequencing artifact accounted for one observed cluster of highly shared sequence variants.

13 Jbeta primers and 60 Vbeta primers were used for the PCR. Using immunoSEQ multiplex PCR, the repertoire was profiled, and TCRdb retains in-frame clones only, with some absent. The sample lists roughly 190,000 clones; around 78% were seen once. The CDR3 spans 14 residues. Trimming removed 5 bases from V and 8 bases from J; junction bases left unmatched: 8. Looked up from germline, CDR1 is SGHVS and CDR2 is FNYEAQ. A note on this clone: Its antigen is currently unknown.

Sequenced: PBMCs. The source of this sequence is a woman aged 25-40 years in good health and CMV-seropositive. This chain joins TRBV7-6 and TRBJ1-5; TRBD1 aligns across 8 bases. CDR3 nucleotide sequence: TGTGCCAGCAGCGCAAGTACAGGGGGTGAGCCCCAGCATTTT. Translated, it gives CASSASTGGEPQHF.